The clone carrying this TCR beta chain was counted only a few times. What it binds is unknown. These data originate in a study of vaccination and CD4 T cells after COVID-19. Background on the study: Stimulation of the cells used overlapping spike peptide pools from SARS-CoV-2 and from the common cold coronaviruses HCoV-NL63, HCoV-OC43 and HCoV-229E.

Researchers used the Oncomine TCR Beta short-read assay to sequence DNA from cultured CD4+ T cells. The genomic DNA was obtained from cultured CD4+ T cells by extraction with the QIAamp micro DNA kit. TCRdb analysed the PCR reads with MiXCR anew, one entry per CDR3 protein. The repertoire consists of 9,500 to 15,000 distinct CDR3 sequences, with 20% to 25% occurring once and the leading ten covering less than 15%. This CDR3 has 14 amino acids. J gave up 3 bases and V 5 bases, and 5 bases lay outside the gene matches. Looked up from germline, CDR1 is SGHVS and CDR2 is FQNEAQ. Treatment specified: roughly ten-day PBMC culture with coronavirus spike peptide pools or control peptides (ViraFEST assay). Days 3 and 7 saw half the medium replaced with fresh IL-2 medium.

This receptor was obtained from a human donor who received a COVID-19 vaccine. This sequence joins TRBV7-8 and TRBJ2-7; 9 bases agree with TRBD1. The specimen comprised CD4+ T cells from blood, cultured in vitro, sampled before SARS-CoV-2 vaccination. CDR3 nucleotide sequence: TGTGCCAGCAGCAGCCGGACAGGGGACTACGAGCAGTACTTC. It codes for CASSSRTGDYEQYF.